This passage covers 26 T cell receptor beta chains from one sample sequenced in a study of beta chain features in type 1 diabetes. Sequencing targeted expressed TCRB transcripts, as all isolated RNA had been reverse transcribed. Produced via immunoSEQ multiplex PCR; TCRdb's table is partial and in-frame only. This repertoire shows about 400,000 clones, approximately 12% found once; its top ten account for about 0.017%. Specimen: naive CD4+ T cells from blood. Receptor source: a man between 18 and 29 years old in good health.

This chain connects TRBV7-2 to TRBJ2-7, with TRBD2 identical over 7 bases. V shed 4 bases and J 7 bases; nucleotides not matched to a gene: 1. The CDR3 runs to 11 residues. Per the germline V gene, CDR1 is SGHTA and CDR2 is FQGNSA. In DNA form, the CDR3 reads TGTGCCAGCAGCTCCGGGGGGGAGCAGTACTTC. Its protein is CASSSGGEQYF.

The chain employs TRBV5-4 and TRBJ1-1, with TRBD1 matching over 9 bases. The CDR3 totals 15 residues. CDR1 is SGHNT, CDR2 YYREEE, per germline (reference sequence). Trimming took 6 bases from V and 6 from J; bases not matched to a gene: 12. The CDR3 region has the DNA TGTGCCAGCACCAAGAGGACAGGGGTGATCTCTGAAGCTTTCTTT. Amino acids: CASTKRTGVISEAFF.

This clone turned up a few times. The rearrangement links TRBV6-6 to TRBJ1-1, with D maybe TRBD1 (6 bases). This CDR3 has 12 residues. Germline lookup yields CDR1 MNHNY and CDR2 SVGAGI (reference sequence). Deletions cut 6 bases from V and 3 bases from J, with 8 bases between. DNA for the CDR3: TGTGCCAGCAGCGGACAGTACACTGAAGCTTTCTTT. Translation: CASSGQYTEAFF.

This clone was observed a few times. V gene TRBV19 combines with J gene TRBJ2-3; tentative D call: TRBD1 (6 bases). The CDR3 contains 14 residues. V dropped 4 bases and J dropped 1 base, with 9 bases sitting between them. Germline V gene data show CDR1 as LNHDA and CDR2 as SQIVND (reference sequence). The CDR3 bases are TGTGCCAGTAGTACCAGGGGACGCACAGATACGCAGTATTTT. Protein product: CASSTRGRTDTQYF. Using reference TRBV19 and TRBJ2-3 for the parts outside the CDR3, the full variable domain is DGGITQSPKYLFRKEGQNVTLSCEQNLNHDAMYWYRQDPGQGLRLIYYSQIVNDFQKGDIAEGYSVSREKKESFPLTVTSAQKNPTAFYLCASSTRGRTDTQYFGPGTRLTVL.

The chain links TRBV9 to TRBJ2-3, with 8 positions matching TRBD2. Trimming cost V 0 bases and J 0 bases; bases outside gene matches: 6. CDR3 length: 17 amino acids. Germline-derived CDR1 and CDR2 are SGDLS and YYNGEE. CDR3 region: CASSVGPTGGSTDTQYF. CDR3 nucleotides: TGTGCCAGCAGCGTAGGCCCTACGGGGGGGAGCACAGATACGCAGTATTTT.

The V and J genes are TRBV5-1 and TRBJ2-7; D may be TRBD1 (5 bases). Germline V gene data show CDR1 as SGHRS and CDR2 as YFSETQ. CDR3 length: 14 residues. Trimming stripped 0 bases from V and 6 bases from J, with 13 bases between. CDR3 in amino acids: CASSLVTSRGEQYF. The CDR3 coding sequence is TGCGCCAGCAGCTTGGTTACATCTAGGGGCGAGCAGTACTTC.

CDR3 in amino acids: CASSTGDRGSQETQYF. CDR3 DNA sequence: TGTGCCAGCAGCACGGGGGACAGGGGGAGCCAAGAGACCCAGTACTTC. V is TRBV11-1 and J is TRBJ2-5; 11 nucleotides match TRBD1. This CDR3 has 16 amino acids. V lost 5 bases, J lost 1 base, and 6 bases stayed unmatched. In germline, CDR1 is SGHAT, CDR2 FQDESV (reference sequence).

In this sample, this clone turned up a few times. The V gene is TRBV7-6, the J gene TRBJ1-2; 7 bases line up with TRBD1. The CDR3 is 14 amino acids. The ends lost 5 bases at V and 6 bases at J; junction bases unmatched: 9. Germline CDR1 and CDR2: SGHVS and FNYEAQ. The DNA of the CDR3 is TGTGCCAGCAGCCGGGGGACAGTTGTTGATGGCTACACCTTC. Protein: CASSRGTVVDGYTF.

The chain couples TRBV4-2 to TRBJ1-1; 9 bases are shared with TRBD1. The germline V gene encodes CDR1 LGHNA and CDR2 YNFKEQ. The CDR3 consists of 14 residues. After removal of 4 bases from V and 1 base from J, the junction contained 1 base not matched to a gene. The CDR3 loop is CASSLTGGNTEAFF. DNA of the CDR3: TGTGCCAGCAGCCTGACAGGGGGGAACACTGAAGCTTTCTTT.

In its sample, this clone was seen a few times. This chain links TRBV7-9 with TRBJ2-1, with D tentatively TRBD1 (6 bases). V was trimmed by 1 base and J by 4 bases, leaving 14 bases between them. Germline V lookup: CDR1 SEHNR, CDR2 FQNEAQ (reference sequence). The CDR3 extends over 16 amino acids. CDR3: CASSLVWGQGYNEQFF. The CDR3 DNA is TGTGCCAGCAGCTTAGTATGGGGGCAGGGATACAATGAGCAGTTCTTC. Supplemented by reference TRBV7-9 and TRBJ2-1, the full variable domain reads DTGVSQNPRHKITKRGQNVTFRCDPISEHNRLYWYRQTLGQGPEFLTYFQNEAQLEKSRLLSDRFSAERPKGSFSTLEIQRTEQGDSAMYLCASSLVWGQGYNEQFFGPGTRLTVL.

This clone has only a few counts. The chain has TRBV5-1 and TRBJ2-4; 9 bases map to TRBD1. The length of the CDR3 is 13 residues. V was pared by 5 bases and J by 5 bases, with 2 bases of the junction left unmatched. Germline V CDR1 and CDR2: SGHRS, YFSETQ. The CDR3 loop is CASRRTGENIQYF. CDR3 nucleotide sequence: TGCGCCAGCAGGAGGACAGGGGAAAACATTCAGTACTTC.

This clone was observed a handful of times. This sequence joins TRBV25-1 and TRBJ2-7; tentatively, D is TRBD2 (6 bases). The CDR3 has 15 residues. V was trimmed by 4 bases and J by 3 bases, leaving 16 bases between them. Germline V gives CDR1 MGHDK, CDR2 SYGVNS. CDR3 coding DNA: TGTGCCAGCAGTGCAAGGGACTGGAATCGCTACGAGCAGTACTTC. Protein: CASSARDWNRYEQYF.

The chain links TRBV7-9 to TRBJ1-1; no clear D gene. The CDR3 spans 14 residues. Germline loops: CDR1 SEHNR, CDR2 FQNEAQ (reference sequence). Trimming removed 8 bases at V and 0 bases at J, with 13 bases between. CDR3 protein: CASSREGMNTEAFF. As DNA, the CDR3 is TGTGCCAGCTCCCGGGAAGGAATGAACACTGAAGCTTTCTTT.

This clone came up a few times. This chain uses TRBV7-2 with TRBJ1-4; D is uncertain. CDR3 size: 15 residues. Trimming removed 5 bases at V and 0 bases at J, with 10 bases between. Germline CDR1 and CDR2: SGHTA and FQGNSA. CDR3 coding DNA: TGTGCCAGCAGCCCCTCGTATACAACTAATGAAAAACTGTTTTTT. Residues: CASSPSYTTNEKLFF.

This clone showed up just a few times. The rearrangement joins TRBV29-1 to TRBJ1-2; no clear D. Trimming cost V 5 bases and J 1 base, with 5 bases left between them. The CDR3 is made up of 11 amino acids. CDR1 is SQVTM and CDR2 is ANQGSEA in the germline V gene. The CDR3 sequence: CSVLSNYGYTF. The CDR3 DNA reads as TGCAGCGTTCTGAGTAACTATGGCTACACCTTC.

The chain employs TRBV19 and TRBJ1-5, with D uncertain. The ends were cut back, 5 bases at V and 1 base at J, with 9 bases in the middle. The CDR3 spans 14 residues. Germline V gene lookup returns CDR1 LNHDA and CDR2 SQIVND (reference sequence). CDR3 in amino acids: CASSFSRSNQPQHF. Here the CDR3 DNA reads TGTGCCAGTAGTTTCTCGCGGAGCAATCAGCCCCAGCATTTT. Using reference TRBV19 and TRBJ1-5 for the parts outside the CDR3, the full variable domain is DGGITQSPKYLFRKEGQNVTLSCEQNLNHDAMYWYRQDPGQGLRLIYYSQIVNDFQKGDIAEGYSVSREKKESFPLTVTSAQKNPTAFYLCASSFSRSNQPQHFGDGTRLSIL.

V is TRBV28 and J is TRBJ2-5, with TRBD1 matching over 11 bases. J gave up 2 bases and V 7 bases, and 9 bases lay outside the gene matches. Germline V lookup: CDR1 MDHEN, CDR2 SYDVKM. The CDR3 covers 16 residues. CDR3 residues: CASNTPGQGAQETQYF. The CDR3 DNA follows: TGTGCCAGCAATACACCCGGACAGGGGGCACAAGAGACCCAGTACTTC.

This chain connects TRBV6-6 to TRBJ2-7; TRBD1 aligns across 7 bases. This CDR3 comprises 15 residues. Trimming cost V 6 bases and J 2 bases; bases outside gene matches: 10. Germline assignment: CDR1 MNHNY and CDR2 SVGAGI (reference sequence). In nucleotides, the CDR3 is TGTGCCAGCAGGCGGACAGGATTCCCCACCTACGAGCAGTACTTC. It is translated as CASRRTGFPTYEQYF.

This clone was counted only a few times. The chain combines TRBV30 with TRBJ1-1; 8 bases are shared with TRBD1. Germline loops: CDR1 GTSNPN, CDR2 SVGIG (reference sequence). V was pared by 3 bases and J by 5 bases, with 8 bases of the junction left unmatched. The CDR3 sequence is 14 residues long. This chain's CDR3 is CAWRGTGSVTEAFF. CDR3 bases: TGTGCCTGGAGAGGGACAGGTAGCGTGACTGAAGCTTTCTTT.

The rearrangement uses TRBV30 and TRBJ2-7; 7 nucleotides align to TRBD2. V was pared by 5 bases and J by 2 bases, with 6 bases of the junction left unmatched. CDR1 and CDR2 from the germline V gene are GTSNPN and SVGIG (reference sequence). The CDR3 is 13 residues long. CDR3 nucleotide sequence: TGTGCCTGGGGTCCGGGACTACCCTACGAGCAGTACTTC. Its protein product is CAWGPGLPYEQYF.

The V call is TRBV4-1, the J call TRBJ2-1; possible D gene TRBD1, 6 bases. The CDR3 has 16 amino acids. V was trimmed by 4 bases and J by 5 bases, leaving 18 bases between them. In germline, CDR1 is MGHRA, CDR2 YSYEKL. The CDR3 loop reads CASSRGQGSQNNEQFF. Written as DNA, the CDR3 is TGCGCCAGCAGCCGCGGTCAGGGGTCCCAAAACAATGAGCAGTTCTTC.

This clone was counted only a few times. The chain couples TRBV9 to TRBJ1-2, with D maybe TRBD1 (6 bases). The CDR3 has 17 residues. The V end lost 0 bases, the J end lost 3 bases, and 18 bases lay between the germline ends. Germline V gene data show CDR1 as SGDLS and CDR2 as YYNGEE. In DNA, the CDR3 is TGTGCCAGCAGCGTAGGGGGGCCACTCCTAACTCACTATGGCTACACCTTC. Translating gives CASSVGGPLLTHYGYTF.

This clone was counted a few times. The J gene is TRBJ2-7, the V gene TRBV5-1; unclear D gene. Germline values: CDR1 SGHRS, CDR2 YFSETQ. CDR3 length equals 13 residues. V was trimmed by 5 bases and J by 1 base, leaving 10 bases between them. The CDR3 is CASRLGLSYEQYF. As DNA, the CDR3 is TGCGCCAGCAGACTTGGTCTTTCCTACGAGCAGTACTTC.

This clone appeared a few times. V and J are TRBV7-2 and TRBJ1-5; the match to TRBD1 covers 7 bases. The CDR3 consists of 16 residues. J gave up 1 base and V 5 bases, and 8 bases lay outside the gene matches. Looked up from germline, CDR1 is SGHTA and CDR2 is FQGNSA. The CDR3 DNA reads as TGTGCCAGCAGCGCTCAGACAGGGATAAGCAATCAGCCCCAGCATTTT. Its protein is CASSAQTGISNQPQHF.

The chain joins TRBV11-2 to TRBJ1-1, with D uncertain. V was clipped by 1 base and J by 6 bases, with 12 bases between them. The CDR3 runs to 14 residues. Germline V gene sequence: CDR1 SGHAT, CDR2 FQNNGV. CDR3 nucleotides: TGTGCCAGCAGCTTAGTGATCGGGGTACCTGAAGCTTTCTTT. Amino acid sequence: CASSLVIGVPEAFF.

J is TRBJ2-6 and V is TRBV28, with TRBD1 matching 7 bases. V shed 3 bases and J 2 bases; nucleotides not matched to a gene: 4. This CDR3 has 16 amino acids. Looked up from germline, CDR1 is MDHEN and CDR2 is SYDVKM. CDR3 in DNA: TGTGCCAGCAGTTTGGGACAGTTAACTGGGGCCAACGTCCTGACTTTC. Translated: CASSLGQLTGANVLTF.